This T cell receptor beta chain was observed in a study of PD-1 blockade in mismatch repair-deficient tumors. Background on the study: Patients had approximately 13 mismatch repair-deficient cancer types, all previously treated and progressing.

CDR3 length equals 16 residues. CDR1 is LNHDA and CDR2 is SQIVND in the germline V gene (reference sequence). V was trimmed by 2 bases and J by 3 bases, leaving 14 bases between them. TCRs were sequenced from a few patients responding to pembrolizumab. TCRdb keeps only in-frame clones here, not all; method: immunoSEQ multiplex PCR. This sample has around 33,000 clones; 75% to 90% occur once, and the top ten carry about 3.4%. The specimen was PBMCs, collected less than 7 weeks after starting pembrolizumab. The V gene is TRBV19, the J gene TRBJ1-5, with D perhaps matching TRBD1 (5 bases). This TCR came from an adult with mismatch repair-deficient cancer. CDR3 residues: CASSIMGRGDNQPQHF. The CDR3 DNA is TGTGCCAGTAGTATAATGGGGAGGGGAGACAATCAGCCCCAGCATTTT.